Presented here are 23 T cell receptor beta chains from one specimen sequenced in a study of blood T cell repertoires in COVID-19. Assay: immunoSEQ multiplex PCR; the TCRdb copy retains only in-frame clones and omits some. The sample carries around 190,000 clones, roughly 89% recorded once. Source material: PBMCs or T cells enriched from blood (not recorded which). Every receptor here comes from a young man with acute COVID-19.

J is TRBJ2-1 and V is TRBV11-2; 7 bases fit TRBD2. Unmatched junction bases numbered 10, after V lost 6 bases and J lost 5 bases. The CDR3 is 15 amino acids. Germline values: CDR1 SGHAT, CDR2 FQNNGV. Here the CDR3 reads CASRVGEGLNNEQFF. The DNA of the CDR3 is TGTGCCAGCAGGGTGGGGGAGGGCCTCAACAATGAGCAGTTCTTC.

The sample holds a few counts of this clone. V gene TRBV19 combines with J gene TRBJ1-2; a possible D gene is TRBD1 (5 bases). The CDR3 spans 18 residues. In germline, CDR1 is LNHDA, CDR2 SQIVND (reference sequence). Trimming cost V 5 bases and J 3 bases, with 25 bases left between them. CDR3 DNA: TGTGCCAGTAGTTCCCTCGGGGTTCGGGGGGTAACGCACTATGGCTACACCTTC. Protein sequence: CASSSLGVRGVTHYGYTF.

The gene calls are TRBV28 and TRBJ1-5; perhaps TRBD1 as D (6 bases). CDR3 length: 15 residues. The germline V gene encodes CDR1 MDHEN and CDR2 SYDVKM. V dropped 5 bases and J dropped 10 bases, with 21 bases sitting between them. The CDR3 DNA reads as TGTGCCAGCAGTCCCGGACAGATAAGAAGTCAACCCCAGCATTTT. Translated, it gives CASSPGQIRSQPQHF.

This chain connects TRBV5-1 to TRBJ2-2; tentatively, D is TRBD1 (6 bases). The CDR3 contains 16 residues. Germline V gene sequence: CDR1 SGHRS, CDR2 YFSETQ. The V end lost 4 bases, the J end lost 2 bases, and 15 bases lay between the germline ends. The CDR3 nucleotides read TGCGCCAGCAGCCGCGAACAACAGGGTAACACCGGGGAGCTGTTTTTT. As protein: CASSREQQGNTGELFF.

This chain's CDR3 is CASSPGTGVPGELFF. The CDR3 DNA is TGTGCCAGCAGTCCCGGGACAGGGGTTCCCGGGGAGCTGTTTTTT. V and J are TRBV7-2 and TRBJ2-2, with 10 nucleotides matching TRBD1. This CDR3 is 15 amino acids long. V was pared by 6 bases and J by 6 bases, with 7 bases of the junction left unmatched. Germline lookup yields CDR1 SGHTA and CDR2 FQGNSA.

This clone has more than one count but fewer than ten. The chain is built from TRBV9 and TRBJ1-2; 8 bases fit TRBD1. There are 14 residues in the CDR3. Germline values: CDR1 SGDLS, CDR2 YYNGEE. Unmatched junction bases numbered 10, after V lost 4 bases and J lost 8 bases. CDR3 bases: TGTGCCAGCAGCTTAACGACAGGGGACGGGGGCTACACCTTC. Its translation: CASSLTTGDGGYTF.

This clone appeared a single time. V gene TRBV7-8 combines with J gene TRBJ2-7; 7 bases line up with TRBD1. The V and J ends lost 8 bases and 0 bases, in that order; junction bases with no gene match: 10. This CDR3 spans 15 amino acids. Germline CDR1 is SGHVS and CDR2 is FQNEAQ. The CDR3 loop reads CASGKMGQLSYEQYF. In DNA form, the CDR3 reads TGTGCCAGCGGCAAGATGGGACAGCTCTCCTACGAGCAGTACTTC.

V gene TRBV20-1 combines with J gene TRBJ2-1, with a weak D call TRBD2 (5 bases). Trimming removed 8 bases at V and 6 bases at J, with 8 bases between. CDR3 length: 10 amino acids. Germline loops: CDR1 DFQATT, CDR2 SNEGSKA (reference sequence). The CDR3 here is CSSGFNEQFF. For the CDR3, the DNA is TGCAGTAGCGGATTCAATGAGCAGTTCTTC.

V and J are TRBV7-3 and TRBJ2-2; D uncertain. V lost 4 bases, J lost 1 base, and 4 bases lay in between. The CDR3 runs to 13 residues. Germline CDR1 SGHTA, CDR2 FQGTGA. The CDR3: CASSSLNTGELFF. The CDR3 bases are TGTGCCAGCAGCTCCCTGAACACCGGGGAGCTGTTTTTT.

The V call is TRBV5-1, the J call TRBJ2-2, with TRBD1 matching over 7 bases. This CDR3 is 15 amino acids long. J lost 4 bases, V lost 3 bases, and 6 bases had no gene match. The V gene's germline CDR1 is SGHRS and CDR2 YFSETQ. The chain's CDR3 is CASSSGGYGTGELFF. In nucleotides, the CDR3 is TGCGCCAGCAGCTCAGGGGGTTACGGCACCGGGGAGCTGTTTTTT.

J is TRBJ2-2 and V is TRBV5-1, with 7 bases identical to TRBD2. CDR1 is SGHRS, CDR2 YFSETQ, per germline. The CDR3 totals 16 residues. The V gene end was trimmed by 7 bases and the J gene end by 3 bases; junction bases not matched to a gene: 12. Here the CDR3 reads CASSPWGGTDTGELFF. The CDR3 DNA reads TGCGCCAGCTCCCCTTGGGGGGGTACGGACACCGGGGAGCTGTTTTTT.

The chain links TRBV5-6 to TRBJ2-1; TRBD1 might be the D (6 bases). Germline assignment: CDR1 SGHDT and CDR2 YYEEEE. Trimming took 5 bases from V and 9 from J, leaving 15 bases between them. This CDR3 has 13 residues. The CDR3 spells CASREQGVGEQFF. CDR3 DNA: TGTGCCAGCAGAGAACAGGGTGTTGGTGAGCAGTTCTTC. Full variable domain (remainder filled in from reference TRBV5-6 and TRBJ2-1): DAGVTQSPTHLIKTRGQQVTLRCSPKSGHDTVSWYQQALGQGPQFIFQYYEEEERQRGNFPDRFSGHQFPNYSSELNVNALLLGDSALYLCASREQGVGEQFFGPGTRLTVL.

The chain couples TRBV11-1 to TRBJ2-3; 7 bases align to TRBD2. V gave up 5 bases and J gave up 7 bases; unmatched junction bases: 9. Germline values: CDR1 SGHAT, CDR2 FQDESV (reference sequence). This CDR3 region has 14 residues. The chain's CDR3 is CASSPGTIWNTQYF. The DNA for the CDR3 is TGTGCCAGCAGCCCCGGGACTATTTGGAATACGCAGTATTTT.

CDR3 nucleotides: TGTGCCAGCAGTGGCGGGAGTGTTACAAACGAGCAGTTCTTC. Protein product: CASSGGSVTNEQFF. The rearrangement joins TRBV2 to TRBJ2-1, with 7 nucleotides matching TRBD2. Trimming removed 4 bases from V and 10 bases from J; junction bases left unmatched: 10. The CDR3 is 14 residues long. Germline CDR1 and CDR2: SNHLY and FYNNEI. Looking up the rest from reference TRBV2 and TRBJ2-1 gives the full variable domain: EPEVTQTPSHQVTQMGQEVILRCVPISNHLYFYWYRQILGQKVEFLVSFYNNEISEKSEIFDDQFSVERPDGSNFTLKIRSTKLEDSAMYFCASSGGSVTNEQFFGPGTRLTVL.

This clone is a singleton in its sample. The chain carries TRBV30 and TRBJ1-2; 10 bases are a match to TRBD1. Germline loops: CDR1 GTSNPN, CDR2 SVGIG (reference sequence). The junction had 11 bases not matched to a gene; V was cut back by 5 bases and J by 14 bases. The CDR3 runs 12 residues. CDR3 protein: CAWDRGRIIRTF. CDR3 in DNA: TGTGCCTGGGACAGGGGGCGCATCATTCGGACCTTC.

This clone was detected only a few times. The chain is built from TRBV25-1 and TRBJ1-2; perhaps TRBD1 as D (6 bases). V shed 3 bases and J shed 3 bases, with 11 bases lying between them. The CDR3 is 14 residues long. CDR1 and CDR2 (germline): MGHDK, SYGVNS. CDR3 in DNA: TGTGCCAGCAGTGAGCCTGACAGGTACTATGGCTACACCTTC. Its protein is CASSEPDRYYGYTF.

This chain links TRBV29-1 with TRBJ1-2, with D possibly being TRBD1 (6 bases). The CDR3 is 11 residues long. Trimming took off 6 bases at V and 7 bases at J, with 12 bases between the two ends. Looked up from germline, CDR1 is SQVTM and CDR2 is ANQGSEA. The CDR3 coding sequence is TGCAGCGTACCTCAGGGGTCTGGCTACACCTTC. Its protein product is CSVPQGSGYTF.

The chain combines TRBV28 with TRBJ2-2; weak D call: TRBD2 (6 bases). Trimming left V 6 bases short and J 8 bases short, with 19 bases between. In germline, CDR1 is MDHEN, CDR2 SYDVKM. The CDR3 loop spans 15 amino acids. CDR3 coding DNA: TGTGCCAGCAGAGGAGGGGCAAAACGACTAGGGGAGCTGTTTTTT. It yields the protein CASRGGAKRLGELFF.

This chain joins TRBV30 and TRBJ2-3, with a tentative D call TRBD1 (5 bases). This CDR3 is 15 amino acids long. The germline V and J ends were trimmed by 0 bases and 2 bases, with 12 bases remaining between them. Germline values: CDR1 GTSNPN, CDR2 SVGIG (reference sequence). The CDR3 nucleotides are TGTGCCTGGAGTGTACGCAGGGTCGACACAGATACGCAGTATTTT. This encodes CAWSVRRVDTDTQYF.

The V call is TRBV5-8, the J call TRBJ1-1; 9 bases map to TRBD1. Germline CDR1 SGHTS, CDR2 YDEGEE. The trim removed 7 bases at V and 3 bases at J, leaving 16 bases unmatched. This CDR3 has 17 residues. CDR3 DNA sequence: TGTGCCAGCCCCTTTACTTACCGGGACAGGGACGACACTGAAGCTTTCTTT. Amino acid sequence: CASPFTYRDRDDTEAFF.

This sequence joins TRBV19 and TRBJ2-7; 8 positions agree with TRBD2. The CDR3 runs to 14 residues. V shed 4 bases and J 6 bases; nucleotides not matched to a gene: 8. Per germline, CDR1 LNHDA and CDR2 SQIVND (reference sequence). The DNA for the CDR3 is TGTGCCAGTAGTACAGCGGGAGACCGATCCGAGCAGTACTTC. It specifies CASSTAGDRSEQYF.

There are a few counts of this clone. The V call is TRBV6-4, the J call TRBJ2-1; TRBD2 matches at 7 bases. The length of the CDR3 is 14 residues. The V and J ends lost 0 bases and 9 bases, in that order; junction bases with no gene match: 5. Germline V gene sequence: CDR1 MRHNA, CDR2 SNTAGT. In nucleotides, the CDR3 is TGTGCCAGCAGTGACTCACGGGAGGCAAGTGAGCAGTTCTTC. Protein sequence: CASSDSREASEQFF.

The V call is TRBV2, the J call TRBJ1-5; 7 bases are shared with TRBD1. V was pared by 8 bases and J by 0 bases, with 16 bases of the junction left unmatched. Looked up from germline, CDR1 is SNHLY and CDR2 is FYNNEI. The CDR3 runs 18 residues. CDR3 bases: TGTGCCAGCGGCGTTAACAGGGGAGCCCCCTTTAGCAATCAGCCCCAGCATTTT. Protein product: CASGVNRGAPFSNQPQHF.